Here is one T cell receptor beta chain with its context. Its target is not known. Template switching added a universal primer site, and cDNA bore unique molecular identifiers. TCRdb re-analysed the 5' RACE reads in MiXCR, keeping a single row per CDR3 protein. The sample holds 250,000 or so distinct CDR3 sequences, around 7.6% seen once. Everyone who donated was a healthy Caucasian. This sample was taken from a study of identical twins. Per the germline V gene, CDR1 is SGHRS and CDR2 is YFSETQ. The CDR3 sequence is 16 residues long. The V segment lost 1 base and the J segment 2 bases; nucleotides outside the gene matches: 5. General study findings and limits: With abundant cord blood beta clonotypes, insertions were fewer; memory repertoires showed no such pattern. Low generation-probability sequences were in excess among twin-shared out-of-frame alpha sequences.

The same data also contributed to another study, on yellow fever vaccine responses in identical twins.

Specimen: CD8+ T cells sorted from blood. The sequence came from a woman aged 18 to 35 in good health. The V and J genes are TRBV5-1 and TRBJ2-1, with TRBD1 identical over 8 bases. CDR3 residues: CASSLRGQVTYNEQFF. CDR3 coding DNA: TGCGCCAGCAGCTTGCGGGGACAGGTGACCTACAATGAGCAGTTCTTC.